This T cell receptor beta chain was recorded in a study of cytomegalovirus exposure and HLA in healthy donors. Study background: Of the donors genotyped, about 390 in all, 65% to 90% fell in the Caucasian-associated ancestry cluster.

This CDR3 is 16 amino acids long. The V segment lost 1 base and the J segment 2 bases; nucleotides outside the gene matches: 3. Germline V gene lookup returns CDR1 SGHTA and CDR2 FQGNSA. PCR involved 60 Vbeta and 13 Jbeta primers. Clones were sequenced by immunoSEQ multiplex PCR, and TCRdb holds only the in-frame ones, with some missing. This sample yields about 160,000 clones, of which roughly 82% are seen a single time; over 8.5% belongs to the top ten. The receptor was derived from a man aged 45-65 years in good health and CMV-seropositive. The chain has TRBV7-2 and TRBJ2-5; TRBD2 agrees at 11 bases. The sequenced sample was PBMCs. The CDR3 nucleotides read TGTGCCAGCAGCTTAGAACTAGCGGGAGTTCAAGAGACCCAGTACTTC. It yields the protein CASSLELAGVQETQYF.